The clone carrying this T cell receptor beta chain was detected once. Study processing details: Amplification with reference gene primers provided the estimates of nucleated cell counts. TCRdb's table, derived via immunoSEQ multiplex PCR, lists solely in-frame clones and lacks some. Clone size and the V and J calls come from that table; the DNA yielded D and trimming. The table records around 100,000 clones, approximately 87% of them present only once. The sample comes from a study of blood T cell repertoires in COVID-19. About the study: In each case, the material was cDNA or gDNA derived from T cells, B-cell-depleted T cells, or PBMCs.

This CDR3 comprises 12 residues. Trimming shortened V by 3 bases and J by 5 bases, and 4 bases separated the two germline ends. Germline CDR1 is SGHAT and CDR2 is FQDESV (reference sequence). The genes are TRBV11-1 and TRBJ2-2; D is unclear. This sequence was found in a human donor in a cohort sampled during active or convalescent COVID-19. Sequenced input: peripheral blood. CDR3 loop: CASSFRTGELFF. CDR3 in DNA: TGTGCCAGCAGCTTTCGGACCGGGGAGCTGTTTTTT.